This T cell receptor (beta chain) was sequenced in a study of control samples from healthy donors and cancer patients. Trimming removed 8 bases from V and 10 bases from J; junction bases left unmatched: 13. CDR3 size: 15 residues. Per the germline V gene, CDR1 is SNHLY and CDR2 is FYNNEI. Here immunoSEQ multiplex PCR was the method, and the copy in TCRdb shows in-frame clones only, minus some. The data show 150,000 to 180,000 clones, with around 95% seen just once and 4.5% to 6% held by the top ten. The source of this sequence is a man aged 35-49 years in good health. Sequencing used blood. This chain uses TRBV2 with TRBJ2-1; 11 bases match TRBD1. The CDR3 DNA reads as TGTGCCAGCCCCCATCCGGACAGGGGGCTTTGGGAGCAGTTCTTC. Translated, it gives CASPHPDRGLWEQFF.